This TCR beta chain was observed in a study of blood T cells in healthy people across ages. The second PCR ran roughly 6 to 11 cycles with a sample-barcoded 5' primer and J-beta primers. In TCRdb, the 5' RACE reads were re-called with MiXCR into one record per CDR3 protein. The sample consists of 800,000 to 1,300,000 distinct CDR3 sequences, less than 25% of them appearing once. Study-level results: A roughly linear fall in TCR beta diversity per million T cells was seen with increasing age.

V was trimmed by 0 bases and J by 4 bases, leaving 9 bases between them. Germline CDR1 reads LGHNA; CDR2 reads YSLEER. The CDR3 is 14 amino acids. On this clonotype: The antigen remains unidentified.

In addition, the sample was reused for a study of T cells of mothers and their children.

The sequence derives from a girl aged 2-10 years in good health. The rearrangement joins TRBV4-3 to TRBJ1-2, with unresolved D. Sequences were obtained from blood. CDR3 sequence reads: CASSQDGAPYGYTF. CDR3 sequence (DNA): TGCGCCAGCAGCCAAGATGGTGCCCCCTATGGCTACACCTTC.